This TCR beta chain was recorded in a study of blood T cell repertoires in COVID-19. Study background: Samples came from the United States, Italy and Spain, spanning acute and convalescent COVID-19. The analysed material was cDNA or gDNA that came from T cells, B-cell-depleted T cells, or PBMCs.

Authors' data handling: From reference gene primer amplification, estimates of nucleated cell counts were derived. Measured with immunoSEQ multiplex PCR; TCRdb has only the in-frame clones, and not every one. The V and J calls and clone size are taken from that table; D and trimming were inferred from the DNA. The sample yields about 300,000 clones, approximately 86% seen once. This CDR3 has 14 residues. Trimming removed 1 base at V and 2 bases at J, with 9 bases between. Germline V CDR1 and CDR2: LNHNV, YYDKDF (reference sequence). This TCR was recovered from a man between 65 and 80 years old with acute or convalescent COVID-19. Material: peripheral blood. This chain joins TRBV15 and TRBJ2-7; perhaps TRBD2 as D (5 bases). The CDR3: CATSRGSGPYEQYF. In nucleotides, the CDR3 is TGTGCCACCAGCAGAGGGAGCGGTCCCTACGAGCAGTACTTC. Full variable domain (outside the CDR3, taken from reference TRBV15 and TRBJ2-7): DAMVIQNPRYQVTQFGKPVTLSCSQTLNHNVMYWYQQKSSQAPKLLFHYYDKDFNNEADTPDNFQSRRPNTSFCFLDIRSPGLGDTAMYLCATSRGSGPYEQYFGPGTRLTVT.